The sequence of this TCR beta chain was determined in a study of T-cell reconstitution after alpha-beta-depleted transplantation in children. Study results and limitations: As was reported, about two months after transplant, alpha-beta T cells came from several hundred expanded graft clones. It was newly produced T cells that mostly accounted for T-cell counts and diversity one year after transplant.

The V gene's germline CDR1 is SQVTM and CDR2 ANQGSEA. V dropped 0 bases and J dropped 3 bases, with 14 bases sitting between them. The CDR3 extends over 15 amino acids. Preparation of the TCRbeta library involved a method that used unique molecular identifiers. TCRdb itself ran the PCR reads through MiXCR, one entry per CDR3 protein. The sample carries hundreds of thousands of distinct CDR3 sequences, about 12% recorded once. The table lists this clonotype with a few counts. Its matching antigen is unknown. Sample: PBMCs, taken before TCRalphabeta/CD19-depleted stem cell transplant. The chain employs TRBV29-1 and TRBJ1-1; D not resolved. The source of this sequence is a girl aged 2-10 years with congenital amegakaryocytic thrombocytopenia, due to receive a stem cell transplant. The CDR3 reads CSVEDRLLRDTEAFF. The CDR3 DNA reads as TGCAGCGTTGAAGATCGGCTGCTGAGGGACACTGAAGCTTTCTTT.